This TCR beta chain emerged from a study of blood T cell repertoires in COVID-19. This CDR3 has 16 amino acids. Germline CDR1 SGHTA, CDR2 FQGNSA. V was clipped by 2 bases and J by 3 bases; unmatched bases: 6. This clone was observed many times. Per the authors' pipeline: Amplifying reference gene primers gave estimates of nucleated cell counts. The table came from immunoSEQ multiplex PCR; TCRdb's copy has only in-frame clones and leaves some out. V and J calls plus clone size are reproduced from that table; the DNA served to infer D and trimming. In the table there are under 250,000 clones, 85% to 90% of which are singletons.

What was sequenced was peripheral blood. The genes are TRBV7-2 and TRBJ1-4, with TRBD1 identical over 7 bases. This TCR came from a man in his fifties or sixties with COVID-19, enrolled during active disease. In nucleotides, the CDR3 is TGTGCCAGCAGCTTACGTACCGGGACAGCTAATGAAAAACTGTTTTTT. It yields the protein CASSLRTGTANEKLFF.